A selection of T cell receptor beta chains follows, all from one sample in a study of blood T cell repertoires in COVID-19. Generated by immunoSEQ multiplex PCR, the TCRdb table keeps only in-frame clones and is missing some. The sample contains approximately 150,000 clones, 80% to 90% of which appear only once. The sample consisted of PBMCs or T cells enriched from blood (not recorded which). These TCRs come from a woman aged 45-59 years with acute COVID-19. The CDR3 runs from the conserved cysteine through the conserved F or W.

v_gene: TRBV5-1; CDR3aa: CASSLVGQTINTEAFF
v_gene: TRBV7-9; CDR3aa: CASRRAGNNEKLFF
v_gene: TRBV19; CDR3aa: CASRLLAGEAYEQYF
v_gene: TRBV19; CDR3aa: CASISRDRTGELFF
v_gene: TRBV7-9; CDR3aa: CASSLMSRTSVGDTQYF
v_gene: TRBV11-2; CDR3aa: CASSLSDLDREDSNQPQHF
v_gene: TRBV30; CDR3aa: CAWTRGGVRKETQYF
v_gene: TRBV5-6; CDR3aa: CASSLGPSGIVEELFF
v_gene: TRBV6-2/TRBV6-3; CDR3aa: CASSYSGDEQPQHF
v_gene: TRBV30; CDR3aa: CAWSVSGTQETQYF
v_gene: TRBV7-9; CDR3aa: CASRAGVSGNTIYF
v_gene: TRBV13; CDR3aa: CASSSQEIAGTDTQYF
v_gene: TRBV7-3; CDR3aa: CASSQQTDTEAFF
v_gene: TRBV13; CDR3aa: CASSYGAGQTLNTEAFF
v_gene: TRBV28; CDR3aa: CATHYDEQFF
v_gene: TRBV10-3; CDR3aa: CATRLAGEEEQYF
v_gene: TRBV6-2/TRBV6-3; CDR3aa: CASSYRGGLSGYTF
v_gene: TRBV4-2; CDR3aa: CASSPSIAGDHNEQFF
v_gene: TRBV5-1; CDR3aa: CATNRYQGMEETQYF
v_gene: TRBV28; CDR3aa: CASSFEQGIFNEQYF
v_gene: TRBV6-5; CDR3aa: CASRRDGDRPQYF
v_gene: TRBV30; CDR3aa: CAWSAGTGISNQPQHF
v_gene: TRBV7-8; CDR3aa: CASSSQLVGGDTQYF
v_gene: TRBV5-6; CDR3aa: CASSPQGYSTDTQYF
v_gene: TRBV6-6; CDR3aa: CASSYPTGTGASEQYF
v_gene: TRBV7-9; CDR3aa: CASSFFGGASHEQFF
v_gene: TRBV4-2; CDR3aa: CASSQDPLVNTGELFF